This T cell receptor beta chain is from a study of cytomegalovirus exposure and HLA in healthy donors. PCR used 60 Vbeta primers and 13 Jbeta primers. Libraries were prepared by immunoSEQ multiplex PCR; TCRdb keeps only in-frame clonotypes and omits some of them. Here the sample table reports about 210,000 clones. Study-level points and caveats: In an earlier analysis, about 87% or about 30%: the productive usage of most TCR beta V segments. In a later analysis, several top co-occurrence clusters appeared linked to parvovirus B19, influenza, CMV and Epstein-Barr virus.

Comments on this clone: As yet, its antigen is unknown.

The germline gives CDR1 MDHEN, CDR2 SYDVKM. Trimming removed 5 bases from V and 10 bases from J; junction bases left unmatched: 15. The length of the CDR3 is 17 residues. The receptor's source is a woman in her thirties in good health and CMV-seropositive. The sample consisted of PBMCs. The chain combines TRBV28 with TRBJ2-1, with TRBD2 matching over 12 bases. The CDR3 DNA reads as TGTGCCAGCAGTCCCAATCCGACTAGCGGGAGAGTAGGGGAGCAGTTCTTC. This sequence encodes CASSPNPTSGRVGEQFF.